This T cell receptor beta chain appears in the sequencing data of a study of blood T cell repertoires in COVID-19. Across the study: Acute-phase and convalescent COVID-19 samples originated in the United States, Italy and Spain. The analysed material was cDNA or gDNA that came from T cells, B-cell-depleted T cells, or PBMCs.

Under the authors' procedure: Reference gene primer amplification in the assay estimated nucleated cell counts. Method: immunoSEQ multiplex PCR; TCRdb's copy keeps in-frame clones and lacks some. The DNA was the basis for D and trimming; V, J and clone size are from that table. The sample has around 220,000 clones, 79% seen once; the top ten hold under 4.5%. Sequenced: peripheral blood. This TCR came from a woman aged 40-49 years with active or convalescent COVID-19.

In DNA, the CDR3 is TGTGCCAGCAGCCAAGATCCCTCGGGGGGCGGGGAGACCCAGTACTTC. Amino acids: CASSQDPSGGGETQYF. This chain uses TRBV4-2 with TRBJ2-5; TRBD2 is a possible D gene (7 bases). The V end lost 0 bases, the J end lost 5 bases, and 16 bases lay between the germline ends. Germline V gene lookup returns CDR1 LGHNA and CDR2 YNFKEQ. The CDR3 length is 16 residues.